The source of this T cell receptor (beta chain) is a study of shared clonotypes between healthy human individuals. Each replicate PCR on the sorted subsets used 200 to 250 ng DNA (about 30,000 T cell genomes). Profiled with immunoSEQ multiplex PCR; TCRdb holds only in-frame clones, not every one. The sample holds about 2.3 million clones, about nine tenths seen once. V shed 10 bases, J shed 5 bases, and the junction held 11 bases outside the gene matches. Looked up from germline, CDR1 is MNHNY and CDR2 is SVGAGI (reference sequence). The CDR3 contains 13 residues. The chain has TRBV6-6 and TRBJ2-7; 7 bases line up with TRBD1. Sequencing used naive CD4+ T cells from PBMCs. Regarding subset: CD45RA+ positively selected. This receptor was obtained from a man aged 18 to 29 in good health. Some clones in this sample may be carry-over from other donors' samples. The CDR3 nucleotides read TGTGCCATGAAACTCCGGGACAGCGACGAGCAGTACTTC. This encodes CAMKLRDSDEQYF.